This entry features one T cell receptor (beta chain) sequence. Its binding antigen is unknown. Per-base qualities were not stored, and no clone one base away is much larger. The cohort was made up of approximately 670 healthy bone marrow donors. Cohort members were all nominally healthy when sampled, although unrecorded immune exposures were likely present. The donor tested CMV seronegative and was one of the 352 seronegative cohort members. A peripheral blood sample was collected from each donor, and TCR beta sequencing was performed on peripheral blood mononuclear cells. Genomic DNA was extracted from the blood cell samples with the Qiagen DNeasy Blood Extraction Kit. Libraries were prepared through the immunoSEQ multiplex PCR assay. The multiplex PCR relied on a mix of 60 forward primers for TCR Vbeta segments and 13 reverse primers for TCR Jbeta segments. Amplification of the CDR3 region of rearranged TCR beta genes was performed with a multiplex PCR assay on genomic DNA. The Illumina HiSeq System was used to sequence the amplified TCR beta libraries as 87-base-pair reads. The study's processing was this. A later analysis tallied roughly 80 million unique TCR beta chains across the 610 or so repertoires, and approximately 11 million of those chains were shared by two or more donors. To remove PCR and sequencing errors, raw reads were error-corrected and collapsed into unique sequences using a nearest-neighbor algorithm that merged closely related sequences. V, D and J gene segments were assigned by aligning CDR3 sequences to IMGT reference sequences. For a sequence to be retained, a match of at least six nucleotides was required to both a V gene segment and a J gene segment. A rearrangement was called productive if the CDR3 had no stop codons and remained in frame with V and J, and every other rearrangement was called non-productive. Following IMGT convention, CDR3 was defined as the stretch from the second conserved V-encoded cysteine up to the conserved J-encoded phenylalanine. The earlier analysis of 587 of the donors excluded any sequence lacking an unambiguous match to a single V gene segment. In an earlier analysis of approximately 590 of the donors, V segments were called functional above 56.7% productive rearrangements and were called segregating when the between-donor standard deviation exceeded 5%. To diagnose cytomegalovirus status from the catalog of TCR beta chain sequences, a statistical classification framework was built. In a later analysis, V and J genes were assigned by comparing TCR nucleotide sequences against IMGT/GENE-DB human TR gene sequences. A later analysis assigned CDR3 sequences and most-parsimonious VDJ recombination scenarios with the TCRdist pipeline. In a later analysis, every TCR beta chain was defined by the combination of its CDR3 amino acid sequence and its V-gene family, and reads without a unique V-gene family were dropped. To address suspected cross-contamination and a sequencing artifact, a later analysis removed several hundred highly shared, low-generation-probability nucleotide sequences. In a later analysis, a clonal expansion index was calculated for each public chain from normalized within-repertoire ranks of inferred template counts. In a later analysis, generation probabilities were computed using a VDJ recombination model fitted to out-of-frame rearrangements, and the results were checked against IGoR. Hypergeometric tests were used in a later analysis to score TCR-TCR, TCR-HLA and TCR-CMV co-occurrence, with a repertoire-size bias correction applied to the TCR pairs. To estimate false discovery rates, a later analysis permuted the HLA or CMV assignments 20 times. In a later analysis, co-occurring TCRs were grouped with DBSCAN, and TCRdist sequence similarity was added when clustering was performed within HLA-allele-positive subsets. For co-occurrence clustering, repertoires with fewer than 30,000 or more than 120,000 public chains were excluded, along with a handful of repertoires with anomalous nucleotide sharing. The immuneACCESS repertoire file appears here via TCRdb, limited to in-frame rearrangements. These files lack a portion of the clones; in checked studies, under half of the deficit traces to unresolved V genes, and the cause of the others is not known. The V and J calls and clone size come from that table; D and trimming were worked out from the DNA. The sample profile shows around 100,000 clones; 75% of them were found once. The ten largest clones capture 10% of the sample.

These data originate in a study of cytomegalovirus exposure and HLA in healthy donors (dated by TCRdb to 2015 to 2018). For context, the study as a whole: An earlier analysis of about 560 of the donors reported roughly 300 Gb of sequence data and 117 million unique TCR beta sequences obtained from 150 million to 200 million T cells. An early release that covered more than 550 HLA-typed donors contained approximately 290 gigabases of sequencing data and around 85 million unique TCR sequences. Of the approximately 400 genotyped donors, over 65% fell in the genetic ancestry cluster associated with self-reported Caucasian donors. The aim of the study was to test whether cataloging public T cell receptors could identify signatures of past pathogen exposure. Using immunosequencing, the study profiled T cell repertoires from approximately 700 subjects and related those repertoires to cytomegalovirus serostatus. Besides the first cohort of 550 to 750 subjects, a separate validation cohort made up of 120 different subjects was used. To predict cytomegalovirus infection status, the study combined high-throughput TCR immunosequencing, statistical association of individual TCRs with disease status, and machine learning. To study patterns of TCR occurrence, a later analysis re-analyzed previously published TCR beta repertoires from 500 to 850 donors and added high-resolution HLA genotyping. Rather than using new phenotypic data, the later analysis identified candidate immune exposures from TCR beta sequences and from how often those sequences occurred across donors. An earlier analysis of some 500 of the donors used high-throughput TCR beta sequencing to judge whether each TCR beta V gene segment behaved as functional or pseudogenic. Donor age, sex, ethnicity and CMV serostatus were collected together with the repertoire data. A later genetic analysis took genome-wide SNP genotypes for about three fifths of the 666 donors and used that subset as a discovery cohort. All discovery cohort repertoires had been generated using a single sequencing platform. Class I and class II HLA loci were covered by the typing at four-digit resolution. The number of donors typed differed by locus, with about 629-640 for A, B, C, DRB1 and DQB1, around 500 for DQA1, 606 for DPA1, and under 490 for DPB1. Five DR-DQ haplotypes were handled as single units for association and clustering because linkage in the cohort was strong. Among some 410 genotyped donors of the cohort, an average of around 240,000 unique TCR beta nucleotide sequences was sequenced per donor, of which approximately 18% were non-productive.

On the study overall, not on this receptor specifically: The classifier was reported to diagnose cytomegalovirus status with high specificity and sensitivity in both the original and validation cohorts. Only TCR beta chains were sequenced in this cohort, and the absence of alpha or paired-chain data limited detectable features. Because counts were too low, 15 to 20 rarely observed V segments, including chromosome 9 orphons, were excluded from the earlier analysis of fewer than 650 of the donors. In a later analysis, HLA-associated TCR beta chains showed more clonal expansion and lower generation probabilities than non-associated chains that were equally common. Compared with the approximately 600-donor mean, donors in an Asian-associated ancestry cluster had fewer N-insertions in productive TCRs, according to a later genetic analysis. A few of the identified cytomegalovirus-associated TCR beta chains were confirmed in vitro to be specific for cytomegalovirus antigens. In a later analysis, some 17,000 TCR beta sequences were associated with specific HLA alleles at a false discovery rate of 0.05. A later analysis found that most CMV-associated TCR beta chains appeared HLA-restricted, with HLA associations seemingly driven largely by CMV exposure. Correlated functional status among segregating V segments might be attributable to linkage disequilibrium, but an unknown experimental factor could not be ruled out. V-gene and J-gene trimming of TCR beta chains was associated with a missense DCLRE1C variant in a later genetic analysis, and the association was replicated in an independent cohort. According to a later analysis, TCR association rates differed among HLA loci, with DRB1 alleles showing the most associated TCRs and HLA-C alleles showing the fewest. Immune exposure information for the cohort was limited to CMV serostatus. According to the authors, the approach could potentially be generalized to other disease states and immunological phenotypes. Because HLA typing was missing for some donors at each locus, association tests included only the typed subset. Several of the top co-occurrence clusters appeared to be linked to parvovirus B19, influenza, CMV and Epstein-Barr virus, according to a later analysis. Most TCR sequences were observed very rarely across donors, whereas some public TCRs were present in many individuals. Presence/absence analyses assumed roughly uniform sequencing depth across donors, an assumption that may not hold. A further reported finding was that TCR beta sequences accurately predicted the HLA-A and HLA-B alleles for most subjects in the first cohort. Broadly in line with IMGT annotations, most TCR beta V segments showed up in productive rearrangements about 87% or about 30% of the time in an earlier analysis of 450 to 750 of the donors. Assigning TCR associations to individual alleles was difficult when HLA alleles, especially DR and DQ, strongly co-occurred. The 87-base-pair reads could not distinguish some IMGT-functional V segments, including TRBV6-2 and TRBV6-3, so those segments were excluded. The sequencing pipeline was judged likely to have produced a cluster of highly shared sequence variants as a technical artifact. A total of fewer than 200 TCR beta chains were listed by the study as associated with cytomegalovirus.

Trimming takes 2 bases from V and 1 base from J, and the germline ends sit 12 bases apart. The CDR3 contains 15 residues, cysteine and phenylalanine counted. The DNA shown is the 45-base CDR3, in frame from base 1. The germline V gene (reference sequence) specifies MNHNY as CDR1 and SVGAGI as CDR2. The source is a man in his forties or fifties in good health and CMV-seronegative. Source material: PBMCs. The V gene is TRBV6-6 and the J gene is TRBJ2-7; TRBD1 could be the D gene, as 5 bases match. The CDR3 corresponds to CASSYDAAGSYEQYF. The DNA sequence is TGTGCCAGCAGTTACGATGCGGCAGGGTCCTACGAGCAGTACTTC.